This T cell receptor beta chain is drawn from a study of regulatory T cells in long-lasting Graves disease. Notes on the study in general: It was in persistent disease that TRBV28, TRBJ1-2 and TRBJ2-5 were favored.

Documented time point: persistent/refractory GD, antithyroid drugs over 5 years with positive TRAb. Researchers made the TCR library from RNA that was extracted from PBMCs. About this clonotype itself: What it recognizes is unknown. A single base separates this from a much larger clone, so it may be a read error.

V lost 5 bases, J lost 2 bases, and 13 bases lay in between. Germline V lookup: CDR1 SGHVS, CDR2 FQNEAQ. The CDR3 is 14 amino acids. TCR beta libraries were built with iRepertoire HTBI primers and Arm-PCR of CDR3 regions. TCRdb ran MiXCR on the multiplex PCR reads and lists one entry per CDR3 protein. The top ten hold under 25% of the sample, which has approximately 400,000 distinct CDR3 sequences, less than 25% seen once. The chain recombines TRBV7-8 with TRBJ2-7; tentatively, D is TRBD2 (6 bases). The material was peripheral blood mononuclear cells (PBMCs), obtained when the disease was refractory, from a patient treated with antithyroid drugs. The clonotype was recovered from a female donor with Graves disease. DNA of the CDR3: TGTGCCAGCAGCACTCCGGGAGCAACCTACGAGCAGTACTTC. Translation: CASSTPGATYEQYF.